This T cell receptor beta chain comes out of a study of vaccination and CD4 T cells after COVID-19. Across the whole study: Cells received overlapping spike peptides from SARS-CoV-2, HCoV-NL63, HCoV-OC43 and HCoV-229E as stimulation.

A note on this clonotype: Its antigen is as yet unknown.

An Oncomine TCR Beta short-read assay was used to sequence the DNA from cultured CD4+ T cells. MiXCR, applied by TCRdb to the PCR reads, yields one record per CDR3 protein. This table has fewer than 10,000 distinct CDR3 sequences, roughly 36% appearing once. As for treatment: roughly 10-day PBMC culture with coronavirus spike peptide pools or control peptides (ViraFEST assay). Gathered ahead of the COVID-19 pandemic (2011-2018) were the CD4+ T cells of the unexposed donor. The V gene lost 5 bases and the J gene lost 4 bases, with 20 bases spanning the gap. Germline V CDR1 and CDR2: SNHLY, FYNNEI. This CDR3 has 16 amino acids.

This TCR was sampled from a human donor in good health. The specimen sequenced was CD4+ T cells from blood, cultured in vitro. This chain uses TRBV2 with TRBJ1-2, with TRBD1 as a possible D gene (6 bases). This chain's CDR3 is CASSYTIQGSAYGYTF. CDR3 nucleotide sequence: TGTGCCAGCAGTTATACGATTCAGGGGTCTGCCTATGGCTACACCTTC.